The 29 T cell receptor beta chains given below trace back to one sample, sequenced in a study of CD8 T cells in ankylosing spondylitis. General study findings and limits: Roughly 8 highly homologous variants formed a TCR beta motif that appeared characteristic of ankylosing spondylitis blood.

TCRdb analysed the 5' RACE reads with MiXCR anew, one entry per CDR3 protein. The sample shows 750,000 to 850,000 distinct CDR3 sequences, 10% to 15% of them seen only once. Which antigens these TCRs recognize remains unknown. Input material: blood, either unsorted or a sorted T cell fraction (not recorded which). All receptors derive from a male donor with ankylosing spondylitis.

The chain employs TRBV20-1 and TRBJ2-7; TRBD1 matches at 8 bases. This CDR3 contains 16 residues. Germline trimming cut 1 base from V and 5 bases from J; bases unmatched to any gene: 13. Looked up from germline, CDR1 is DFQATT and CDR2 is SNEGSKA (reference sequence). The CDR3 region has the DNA TGCAGTGCTAGAGGCGACAGGGGCCGGCGGTATAACGAGCAGTACTTC. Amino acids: CSARGDRGRRYNEQYF.

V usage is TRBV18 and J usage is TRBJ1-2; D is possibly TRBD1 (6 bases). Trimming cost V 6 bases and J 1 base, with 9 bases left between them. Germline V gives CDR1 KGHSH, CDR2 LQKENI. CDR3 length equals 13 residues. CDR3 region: CASSADSNYGYTF. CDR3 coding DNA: TGTGCCAGCTCGGCGGACAGTAACTATGGCTACACCTTC.

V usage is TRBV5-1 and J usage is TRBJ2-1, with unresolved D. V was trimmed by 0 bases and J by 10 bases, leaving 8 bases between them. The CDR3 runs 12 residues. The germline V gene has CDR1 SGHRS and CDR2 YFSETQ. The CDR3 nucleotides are TGCGCCAGCAGCTTGGGGGCCTCCGAGCAGTTCTTC. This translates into CASSLGASEQFF.

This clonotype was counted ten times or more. DNA of the CDR3: TGTGCCTGGAGTGTGGGGAGGGGGTTCAATCAGCCCCAGCATTTT. Translating gives CAWSVGRGFNQPQHF. This chain links TRBV30 with TRBJ1-5, with a possible D match to TRBD1 (6 bases). The germline V gene encodes CDR1 GTSNPN and CDR2 SVGIG (reference sequence). The length of the CDR3 is 15 residues. V was pared by 0 bases and J by 3 bases, with 12 bases between. Combining the CDR3 with reference TRBV30 and TRBJ1-5 gives the whole variable domain SQTIHQWPATLVQPVGSPLSLECTVEGTSNPNLYWYRQAAGRGLQLLFYSVGIGQISSEVPQNLSASRPQDRQFILSSKKLLLSDSGFYLCAWSVGRGFNQPQHFGDGTRLSIL.

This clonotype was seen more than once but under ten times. This chain's CDR3 is CASSPIGGVTDTQYF. The CDR3 region has the DNA TGTGCCAGCAGCCCCATAGGGGGGGTCACAGATACGCAGTATTTT. V and J are TRBV11-2 and TRBJ2-3; perhaps TRBD2 as D (7 bases). There are 15 residues in the CDR3. V dropped 5 bases and J dropped 2 bases, with 14 bases sitting between them. Germline CDR1 reads SGHAT; CDR2 reads FQNNGV.

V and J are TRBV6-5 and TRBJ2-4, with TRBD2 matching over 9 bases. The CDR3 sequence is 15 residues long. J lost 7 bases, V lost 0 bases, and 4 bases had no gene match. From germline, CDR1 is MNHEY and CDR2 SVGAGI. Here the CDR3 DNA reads TGTGCCAGCAGTTACTCATGGGCGGGGGGGAACATTCAGTACTTC. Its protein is CASSYSWAGGNIQYF.

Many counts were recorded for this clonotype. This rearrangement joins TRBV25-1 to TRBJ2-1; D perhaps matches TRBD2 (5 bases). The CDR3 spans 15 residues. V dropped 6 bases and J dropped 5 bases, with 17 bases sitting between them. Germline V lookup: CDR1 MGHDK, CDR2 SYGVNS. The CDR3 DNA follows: TGTGCCAGCAGGGAGGCCGGGCCCCCCAACAATGAGCAGTTCTTC. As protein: CASREAGPPNNEQFF. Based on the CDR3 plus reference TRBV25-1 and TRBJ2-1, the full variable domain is EADIYQTPRYLVIGTGKKITLECSQTMGHDKMYWYQQDPGMELHLIHYSYGVNSTEKGDLSSESTVSRIRTEHFPLTLESARPSHTSQYLCASREAGPPNNEQFFGPGTRLTVL.

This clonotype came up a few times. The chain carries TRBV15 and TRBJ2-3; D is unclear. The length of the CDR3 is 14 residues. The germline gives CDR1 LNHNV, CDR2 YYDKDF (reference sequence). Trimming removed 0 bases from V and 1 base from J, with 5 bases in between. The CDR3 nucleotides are TGTGCCACCAGCAGAGACCCGCGCACAGATACGCAGTATTTT. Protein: CATSRDPRTDTQYF.

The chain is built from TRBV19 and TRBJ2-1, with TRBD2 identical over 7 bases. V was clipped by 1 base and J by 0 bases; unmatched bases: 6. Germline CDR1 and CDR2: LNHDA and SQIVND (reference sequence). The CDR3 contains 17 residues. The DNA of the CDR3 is TGTGCCAGTAGTATAGTCCTAGCGGCGAGCTCCTACAATGAGCAGTTCTTC. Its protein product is CASSIVLAASSYNEQFF.

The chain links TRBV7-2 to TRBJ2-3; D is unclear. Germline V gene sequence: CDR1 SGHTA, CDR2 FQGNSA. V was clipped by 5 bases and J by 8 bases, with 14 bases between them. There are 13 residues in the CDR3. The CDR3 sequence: CASSARDLRTQYF. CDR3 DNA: TGTGCCAGCAGCGCCCGAGACCTACGTACGCAGTATTTT.

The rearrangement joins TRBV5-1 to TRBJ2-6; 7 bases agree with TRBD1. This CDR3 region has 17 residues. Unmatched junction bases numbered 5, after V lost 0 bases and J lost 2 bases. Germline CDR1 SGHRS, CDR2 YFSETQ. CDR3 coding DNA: TGCGCCAGCAGCTTGGAACCACAGGGGACTGGGGCCAACGTCCTGACTTTC. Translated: CASSLEPQGTGANVLTF.

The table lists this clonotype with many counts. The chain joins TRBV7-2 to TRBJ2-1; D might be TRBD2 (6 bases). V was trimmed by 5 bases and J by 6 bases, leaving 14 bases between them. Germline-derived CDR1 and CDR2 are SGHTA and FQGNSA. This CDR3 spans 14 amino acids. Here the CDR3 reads CASSRTTELNEQFF. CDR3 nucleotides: TGTGCCAGCAGCCGGACTACCGAACTCAATGAGCAGTTCTTC.

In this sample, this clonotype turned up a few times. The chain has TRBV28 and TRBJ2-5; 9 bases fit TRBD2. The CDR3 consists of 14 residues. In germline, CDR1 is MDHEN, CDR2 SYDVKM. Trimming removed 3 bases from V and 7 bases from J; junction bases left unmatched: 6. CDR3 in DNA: TGTGCCAGCAGTTTCATAGCGGGAGTGAGGACCCAGTACTTC. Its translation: CASSFIAGVRTQYF.

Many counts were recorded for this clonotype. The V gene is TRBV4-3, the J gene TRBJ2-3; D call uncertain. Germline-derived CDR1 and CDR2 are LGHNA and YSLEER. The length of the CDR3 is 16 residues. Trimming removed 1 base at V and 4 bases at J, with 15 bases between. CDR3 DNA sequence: TGCGCCAGCAGCCAAGTTATCGCGAGTGTACCAGATACGCAGTATTTT. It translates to CASSQVIASVPDTQYF.

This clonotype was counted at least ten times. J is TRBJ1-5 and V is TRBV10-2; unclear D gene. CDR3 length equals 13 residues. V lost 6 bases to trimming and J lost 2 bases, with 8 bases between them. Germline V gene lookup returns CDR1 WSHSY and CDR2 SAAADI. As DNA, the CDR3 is TGCGCCAGCAGCGGGCAGGGCAATCAGCCCCAGCATTTT. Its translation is CASSGQGNQPQHF.

The CDR3: CASREQLGANVLTF. CDR3 DNA sequence: TGCGCCAGCAGGGAGCAGCTCGGGGCCAACGTCCTGACTTTC. This chain connects TRBV5-1 to TRBJ2-6; D remains unclear. The germline V and J ends were trimmed by 5 bases and 4 bases, with 10 bases remaining between them. This CDR3 region has 14 residues. Germline CDR1 reads SGHRS; CDR2 reads YFSETQ.

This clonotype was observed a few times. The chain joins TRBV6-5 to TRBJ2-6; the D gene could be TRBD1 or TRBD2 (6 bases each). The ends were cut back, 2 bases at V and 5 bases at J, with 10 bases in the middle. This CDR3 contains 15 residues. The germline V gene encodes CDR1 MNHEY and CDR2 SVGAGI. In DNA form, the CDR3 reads TGTGCCAGCAGTTACCGGGGGCCCCGGGCCAACGTCCTGACTTTC. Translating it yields CASSYRGPRANVLTF.

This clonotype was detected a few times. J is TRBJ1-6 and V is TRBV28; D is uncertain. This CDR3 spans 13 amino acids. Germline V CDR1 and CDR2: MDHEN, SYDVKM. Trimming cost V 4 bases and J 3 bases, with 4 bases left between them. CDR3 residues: CASSWIYNSPLHF. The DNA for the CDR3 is TGTGCCAGCAGTTGGATCTATAATTCACCCCTCCACTTT.

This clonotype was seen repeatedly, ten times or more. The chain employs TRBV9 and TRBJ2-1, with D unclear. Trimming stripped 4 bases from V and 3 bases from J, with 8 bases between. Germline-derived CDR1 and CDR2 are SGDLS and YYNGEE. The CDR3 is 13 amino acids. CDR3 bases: TGTGCCAGCAGCAGCACGCTCTACAATGAGCAGTTCTTC. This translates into CASSSTLYNEQFF. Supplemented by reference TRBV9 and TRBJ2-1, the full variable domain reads DSGVTQTPKHLITATGQRVTLRCSPRSGDLSVYWYQQSLDQGLQFLIQYYNGEERAKGNILERFSAQQFPDLHSELNLSSLELGDSALYFCASSSTLYNEQFFGPGTRLTVL.

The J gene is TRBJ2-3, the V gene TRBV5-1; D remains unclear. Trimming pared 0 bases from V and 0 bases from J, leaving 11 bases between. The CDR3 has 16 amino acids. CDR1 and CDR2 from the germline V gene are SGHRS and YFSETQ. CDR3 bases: TGCGCCAGCAGCTTGGAGAAGGGCCCAAGCACAGATACGCAGTATTTT. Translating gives CASSLEKGPSTDTQYF.

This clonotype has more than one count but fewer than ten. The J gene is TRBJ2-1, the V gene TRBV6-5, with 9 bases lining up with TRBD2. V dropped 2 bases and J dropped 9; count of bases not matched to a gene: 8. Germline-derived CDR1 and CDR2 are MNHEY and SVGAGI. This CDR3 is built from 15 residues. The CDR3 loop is CASSYGAGGPGEQFF. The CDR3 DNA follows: TGTGCCAGCAGTTACGGGGCGGGAGGGCCAGGTGAGCAGTTCTTC.

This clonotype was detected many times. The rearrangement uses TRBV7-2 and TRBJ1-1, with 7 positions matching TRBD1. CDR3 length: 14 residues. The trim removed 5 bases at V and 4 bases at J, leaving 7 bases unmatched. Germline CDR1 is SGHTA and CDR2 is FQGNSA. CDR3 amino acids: CASSGNRGGTEAFF. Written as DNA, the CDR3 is TGTGCCAGCAGCGGAAACAGGGGAGGCACTGAAGCTTTCTTT. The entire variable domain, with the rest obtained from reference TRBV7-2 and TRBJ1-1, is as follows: GAGVSQSPSNKVTEKGKDVELRCDPISGHTALYWYRQSLGQGLEFLIYFQGNSAPDKSGLPSDRFSAERTGGSVSTLTIQRTQQEDSAVYLCASSGNRGGTEAFFGQGTRLTVV.

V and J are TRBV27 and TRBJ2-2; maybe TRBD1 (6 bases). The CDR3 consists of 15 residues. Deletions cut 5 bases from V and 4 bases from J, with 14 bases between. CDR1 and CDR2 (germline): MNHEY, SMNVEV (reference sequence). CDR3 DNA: TGTGCCAGCAGTCGCTCAGGGGTGAGCACCGGGGAGCTGTTTTTT. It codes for CASSRSGVSTGELFF.

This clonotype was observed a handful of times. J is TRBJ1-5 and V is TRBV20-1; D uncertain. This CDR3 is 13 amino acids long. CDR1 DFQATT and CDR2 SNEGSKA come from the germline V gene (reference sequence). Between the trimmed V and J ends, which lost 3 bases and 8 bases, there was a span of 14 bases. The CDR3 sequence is CSASRQVGEPQHF. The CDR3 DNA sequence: TGCAGTGCTAGTAGGCAGGTGGGCGAGCCCCAGCATTTT.

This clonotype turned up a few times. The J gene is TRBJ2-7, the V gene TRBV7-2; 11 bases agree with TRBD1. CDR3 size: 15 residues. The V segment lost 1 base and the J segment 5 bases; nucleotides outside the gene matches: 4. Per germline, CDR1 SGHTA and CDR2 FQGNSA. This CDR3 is CASSLEGTGGNEQYF. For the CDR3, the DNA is TGTGCCAGCAGCTTAGAGGGGACAGGGGGGAACGAGCAGTACTTC.

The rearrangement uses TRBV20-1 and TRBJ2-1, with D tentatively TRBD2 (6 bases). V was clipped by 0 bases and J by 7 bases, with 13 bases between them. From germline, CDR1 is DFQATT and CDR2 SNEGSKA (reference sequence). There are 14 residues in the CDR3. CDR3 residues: CSARDARSGNEQFF. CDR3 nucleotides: TGCAGTGCTAGAGATGCAAGGAGCGGGAATGAGCAGTTCTTC.

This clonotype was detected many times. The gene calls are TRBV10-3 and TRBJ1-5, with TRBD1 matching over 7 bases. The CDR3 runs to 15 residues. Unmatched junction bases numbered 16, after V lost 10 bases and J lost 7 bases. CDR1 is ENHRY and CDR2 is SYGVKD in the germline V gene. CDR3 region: CATLSSTGAGQPQHF. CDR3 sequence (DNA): TGTGCCACCTTATCCTCAACAGGGGCGGGACAGCCCCAGCATTTT.

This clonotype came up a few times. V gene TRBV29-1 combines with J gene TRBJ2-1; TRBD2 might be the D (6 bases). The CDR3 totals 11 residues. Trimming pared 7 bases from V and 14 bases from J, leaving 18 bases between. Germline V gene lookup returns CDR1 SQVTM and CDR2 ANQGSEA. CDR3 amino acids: CSAGSGDGKFF. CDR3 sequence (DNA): TGCAGCGCGGGGTCGGGGGACGGTAAGTTCTTC.

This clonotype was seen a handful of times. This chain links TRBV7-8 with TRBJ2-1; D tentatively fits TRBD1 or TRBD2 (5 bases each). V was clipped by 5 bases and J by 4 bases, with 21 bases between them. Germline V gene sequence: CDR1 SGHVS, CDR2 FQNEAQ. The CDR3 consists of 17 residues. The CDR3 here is CASSLLGRATPYNEQFF. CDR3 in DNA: TGTGCCAGCAGCCTCCTGGGGCGGGCGACCCCGTACAATGAGCAGTTCTTC.